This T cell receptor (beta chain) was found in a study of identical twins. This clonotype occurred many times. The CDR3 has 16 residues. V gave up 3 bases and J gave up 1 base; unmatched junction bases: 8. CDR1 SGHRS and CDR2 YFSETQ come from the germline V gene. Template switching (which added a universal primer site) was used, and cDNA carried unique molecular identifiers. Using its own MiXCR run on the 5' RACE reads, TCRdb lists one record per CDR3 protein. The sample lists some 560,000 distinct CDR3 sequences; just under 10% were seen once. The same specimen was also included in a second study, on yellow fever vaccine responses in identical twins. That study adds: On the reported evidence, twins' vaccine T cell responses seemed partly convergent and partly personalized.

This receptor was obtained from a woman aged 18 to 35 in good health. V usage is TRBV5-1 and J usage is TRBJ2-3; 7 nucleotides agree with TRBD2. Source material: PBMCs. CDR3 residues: CASSWEGDFGTDTQYF. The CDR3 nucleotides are TGCGCCAGCAGCTGGGAGGGAGATTTCGGCACAGATACGCAGTATTTT.